A selection of T cell receptor beta chains follows, all from one sample in a study of blood T cell repertoires in COVID-19. Only in-frame clones appear in the TCRdb table, and some are missing; sequencing was by immunoSEQ multiplex PCR. The sample records some 390,000 clones, about 87% being singletons. Sequencing was performed on peripheral blood. The receptors were gathered from a woman aged 60 to 75 with COVID-19, enrolled during active disease. Both conserved end residues are trimmed from each CDR3. D genes are given only for firm matches.

CDR3aa	v_gene	d_gene	j_gene
ASSEKVAYNEQF	TRBV5-1	-	TRBJ2-1
ASSPSDKLDYGYT	TRBV28	-	TRBJ1-2
ASSLIGERGGELF	TRBV4-2	-	TRBJ2-2
ASWGQGVSEAF	TRBV2	TRBD1	TRBJ1-1
ASIRGRNTEAF	TRBV5-6	-	TRBJ1-1
ASSQDRTGFINEQF	TRBV14	TRBD1	TRBJ2-1
ASSRDRGSYEQY	TRBV7-3	TRBD1	TRBJ2-7
ASSSGTGYNQPQH	TRBV6-5	TRBD1	TRBJ1-5
ASSLVLADTGELF	TRBV5-1	-	TRBJ2-2
ASSLSNVRRDTGAF	TRBV16	-	TRBJ1-1
ASSRGTSAQTDTQY	TRBV5-1	TRBD2	TRBJ2-3
ASSQGVRGFYEQY	TRBV3-1/TRBV3-2	-	TRBJ2-7
ASSDRGLNYGYT	TRBV9	TRBD1	TRBJ1-2
ASSLHGLAGGPRETQY	TRBV3-1/TRBV3-2	TRBD2	TRBJ2-5
ASSLWAPREQY	TRBV5-6	-	TRBJ2-7
ASSLSRDSFYEQY	TRBV4-1	TRBD1	TRBJ2-7
ASSLWGQANTEAF	TRBV5-1	TRBD1	TRBJ1-1
ASSTPAGGSSPLH	TRBV28	TRBD1	TRBJ1-6
ASSLRGLFRNTEAF	TRBV5-1	TRBD1	TRBJ1-1
ASSKTGNPYEQY	TRBV5-6	-	TRBJ2-7
ASSLEGEETQY	TRBV11-3	-	TRBJ2-5
ASSFMTGSSYNEQF	TRBV5-1	-	TRBJ2-1
ASSATGGPDTGELF	TRBV5-6	-	TRBJ2-2
ASSVDPGAYNEQF	TRBV9	-	TRBJ2-1
ASSHFPQGNEKLF	TRBV4-1	TRBD1	TRBJ1-4
AIRSITSQDTEAF	TRBV10-3	-	TRBJ1-1
ASSLNPGEMVNGYT	TRBV27	-	TRBJ1-2
ASSAGQATQGQF	TRBV2	TRBD1	TRBJ2-1
ASSQDRVSGNTIY	TRBV4-2	TRBD1	TRBJ1-3
ASSPGAGATETQY	TRBV7-9	TRBD2	TRBJ2-5
ASSLRRGGSGNTIY	TRBV28	-	TRBJ1-3
ASSEVAANYGYT	TRBV6-1	-	TRBJ1-2
ASSLTGGYHNEQF	TRBV5-5	TRBD2	TRBJ2-1
ASSSSAGTSNQPQH	TRBV2	-	TRBJ1-5
ASTPRAYEQY	TRBV6-5	-	TRBJ2-7
AIRASGGASYEQY	TRBV10-3	TRBD2	TRBJ2-7
ASSPGQVVVEKLF	TRBV4-1	TRBD1	TRBJ1-4
ASSPPRGGIHEQY	TRBV9	TRBD1	TRBJ2-7
ASSAGLAGGQETQY	TRBV9	TRBD2	TRBJ2-5
ASSLALTGGYGELF	TRBV7-8	TRBD1	TRBJ2-2
ASNRTPYNSPLH	TRBV25-1	-	TRBJ1-6
ASSPPRGSDTGELF	TRBV18	-	TRBJ2-2
ASRDRTTEAF	TRBV19	-	TRBJ1-1
SVVRGVYPGTLSLF	TRBV29-1	TRBD1	TRBJ1-4
ASSPGGRLSFSGNTIY	TRBV7-9	-	TRBJ1-3
ASSEARRRTGELF	TRBV6-1	-	TRBJ2-2
ASSQRGGSYNSPLH	TRBV3-1/TRBV3-2	-	TRBJ1-6
ASSRDMNTEAF	TRBV5-4	-	TRBJ1-1
ASTSTGFDFGNTIY	TRBV19	-	TRBJ1-3
SAGYWRGGSNTGELF	TRBV29-1	TRBD2	TRBJ2-2
ASSLEQARDYGYT	TRBV5-6	-	TRBJ1-2
SARRGQPLH	TRBV20-1	TRBD1	TRBJ1-6
ASSEGLNTEAF	TRBV10-1	-	TRBJ1-1
ASRETAAGGNTIY	TRBV6-5	-	TRBJ1-3